This is a list of T cell receptor beta chains from one sample in a study of blood T cell repertoires in COVID-19. Method: immunoSEQ multiplex PCR; TCRdb's copy keeps in-frame clones and lacks some. The data hold about 370,000 clones, with more than 75% observed a single time. Sequencing used peripheral blood. These TCRs come from a woman in her 30s with COVID-19, enrolled during active disease. CDR3s include the opening cysteine and the closing phenylalanine or tryptophan. A D gene is named only where the DNA matches it firmly. Only some rows state a clone size, as once, few, many or a class for expanded clones.

TRBD1,TRBJ1-5,TRBV19,-,CASSTDRGGNQPQHF,TGTGCCAGTAGTACGGACAGGGGCGGCAATCAGCCCCAGCATTTT
-,TRBJ2-1,TRBV28,-,CASRFGEVSSYNEQFF,TGTGCCAGCAGATTCGGCGAGGTAAGCTCCTACAATGAGCAGTTCTTC
TRBD1,TRBJ1-4,TRBV7-9,-,CASSLGRDSSEKLFF,TGTGCCAGCAGCTTAGGGAGGGACAGCTCTGAAAAACTGTTTTTT
TRBD1,TRBJ2-3,TRBV27,-,CASSLSPPRQGPTRGTQYF,TGTGCCAGCAGTTTATCCCCCCCTCGACAGGGCCCGACACGAGGTACGCAGTATTTT
-,TRBJ2-7,TRBV12-3/TRBV12-4,-,CASSLAVGEQYF,TGTGCCAGCAGTTTAGCAGTCGGCGAGCAGTACTTC
TRBD1,TRBJ1-6,TRBV30,-,CAWSRDRGFSPLHF,TGTGCCTGGAGTAGGGACAGGGGTTTTTCACCCCTCCACTTT
-,TRBJ1-2,TRBV19,-,CASSIRGGYTF,TGTGCCAGTAGTATAAGGGGTGGCTACACCTTC
-,TRBJ1-6,TRBV28,-,CASSLQSSYNSPLHF,TGTGCCAGCAGTCTACAGAGCTCCTATAATTCACCCCTCCACTTT
TRBD2,TRBJ2-3,TRBV11-2,-,CASSPRIAAGPSTDTQYF,TGTGCCAGCAGCCCCCGCATTGCAGCGGGACCTAGCACAGATACGCAGTATTTT
-,TRBJ2-7,TRBV7-6,few,CASSLSRQGLDEQYF,TGTGCCAGCAGCTTAAGTCGGCAGGGGCTCGACGAGCAGTACTTC
-,TRBJ2-3,TRBV3-1/TRBV3-2,-,CASSQGSASPSTDTQYF,TGTGCCAGCAGCCAAGGGAGCGCTAGCCCCAGCACAGATACGCAGTATTTT
TRBD1,TRBJ2-1,TRBV6-5,few,CASSGTENNEQFF,TGTGCCAGCTCCGGGACAGAGAACAATGAGCAGTTCTTC
TRBD1,TRBJ1-2,TRBV19,-,CASSIGTGVYGYTF,TGTGCCAGTAGTATCGGGACAGGGGTCTATGGCTACACCTTC
-,TRBJ2-7,TRBV9,-,CASSGAGMGEQYF,TGTGCCAGCAGCGGGGCGGGAATGGGCGAGCAGTACTTC
TRBD2,TRBJ2-7,TRBV7-7,-,CASSLAGGRYEQYF,TGTGCTAGCAGCTTAGCGGGAGGTCGGTACGAGCAGTACTTC
-,TRBJ2-7,TRBV7-9,-,CASSPTSRVHEQYF,TGTGCCAGCAGCCCAACGTCCAGGGTCCACGAGCAGTACTTC
TRBD1,TRBJ2-3,TRBV27,once,CASSSRTGGGTDTQYF,TGTGCCAGCAGTTCGCGGACAGGGGGTGGCACAGATACGCAGTATTTT
-,TRBJ2-3,TRBV28,-,CASSLGRRTDTQYF,TGTGCCAGCAGTTTGGGGAGGCGCACAGATACGCAGTATTTT
-,TRBJ1-5,TRBV15,few,CATSRAPNQPQHF,TGTGCCACCAGCAGAGCTCCCAATCAGCCCCAGCATTTT
TRBD2,TRBJ2-7,TRBV20-1,-,CSAGDGLAGDAYEQYF,TGCAGTGCTGGTGACGGACTAGCGGGAGACGCCTACGAGCAGTACTTC